The 24 T cell receptor beta chains listed next were all sequenced from one sample in a study of shared clonotypes between healthy human individuals. CD8 cells regarded as naive lacked CD45RO, were positively chosen for CCR7, and omitted terminally differentiated effector memory CD45RA+ cells. Method: immunoSEQ multiplex PCR; TCRdb's copy keeps in-frame clones and lacks some. In the table there are 760,000 or so clones, about 96% of which are singletons. Sequenced material: naive CD8+ T cells sorted from blood. Receptors were obtained from a man aged 30 to 45 in good health.

In its sample, this clone was seen a few times. The CDR3 loop reads CASSSPGGRYGYTF. The CDR3 region has the DNA TGTGCCAGCAGTTCCCCAGGGGGACGCTATGGCTACACCTTC. This chain links TRBV27 with TRBJ1-2, with 7 nucleotides matching TRBD1. The CDR3 runs to 14 residues. The trim removed 4 bases at V and 4 bases at J, leaving 6 bases unmatched. Germline loops: CDR1 MNHEY, CDR2 SMNVEV (reference sequence).

J is TRBJ2-3 and V is TRBV2; 11 bases match TRBD2. V lost 6 bases to trimming and J lost 6 bases; unmatched junction nucleotides: 11. Germline V gene lookup returns CDR1 SNHLY and CDR2 FYNNEI. CDR3 size: 16 residues. This CDR3 reads CASSERTSGLVDTQYF. The CDR3 DNA sequence: TGTGCCAGCAGCGAACGGACTAGCGGGTTGGTGGATACGCAGTATTTT.

The CDR3 nucleotides read TGTGCCAGCAGCGACGGACTAGCGGGGAGCACAGATACGCAGTATTTT. This sequence encodes CASSDGLAGSTDTQYF. The chain is built from TRBV9 and TRBJ2-3; the match to TRBD2 covers 12 bases. V was clipped by 3 bases and J by 0 bases; unmatched bases: 2. Germline CDR1 SGDLS, CDR2 YYNGEE. This CDR3 region has 16 residues. Full variable domain (outside the CDR3, taken from reference TRBV9 and TRBJ2-3): DSGVTQTPKHLITATGQRVTLRCSPRSGDLSVYWYQQSLDQGLQFLIQYYNGEERAKGNILERFSAQQFPDLHSELNLSSLELGDSALYFCASSDGLAGSTDTQYFGPGTRLTVL.

The chain carries TRBV7-2 and TRBJ2-7; possibly TRBD1 for D (6 bases). Germline lookup yields CDR1 SGHTA and CDR2 FQGNSA. The V end was cut by 1 base, the J end by 0 bases, with 7 bases between. There are 14 residues in the CDR3. In DNA, the CDR3 is TGTGCCAGCAGCTTAGACAGGGACTCCTACGAGCAGTACTTC. It translates to CASSLDRDSYEQYF.

The chain joins TRBV4-1 to TRBJ1-4, with a possible D match to TRBD1 (5 bases). Germline V gives CDR1 MGHRA, CDR2 YSYEKL. Trimming took 0 bases from V and 2 from J, leaving 7 bases between them. The CDR3 extends over 15 amino acids. The CDR3 loop reads CASSQDGATNEKLFF. The DNA for the CDR3 is TGCGCCAGCAGCCAAGACGGGGCGACTAATGAAAAACTGTTTTTT.

The chain has TRBV7-9 and TRBJ2-7; TRBD1 is a possible D gene (6 bases). The V gene lost 5 bases and the J gene lost 3 bases, with 17 bases spanning the gap. This CDR3 is built from 15 residues. Germline loops: CDR1 SEHNR, CDR2 FQNEAQ (reference sequence). CDR3 DNA: TGTGCCAGCAGCCCAGATACAGGGTGGAACTACGAGCAGTACTTC. Protein sequence: CASSPDTGWNYEQYF.

The V gene is TRBV7-9, the J gene TRBJ1-2; TRBD1 aligns across 9 bases. J lost 3 bases, V lost 1 base, and 0 bases had no gene match. This CDR3 is 14 amino acids long. The germline gives CDR1 SEHNR, CDR2 FQNEAQ (reference sequence). CDR3 in amino acids: CASSLGQGDYGYTF. For the CDR3, the DNA is TGTGCCAGCAGCTTAGGACAGGGGGACTATGGCTACACCTTC.

V and J are TRBV29-1 and TRBJ2-1; 8 nucleotides align to TRBD2. CDR1 is SQVTM and CDR2 is ANQGSEA in the germline V gene. V was clipped by 4 bases and J by 8 bases; unmatched bases: 7. This CDR3 has 13 amino acids. CDR3 nucleotide sequence: TGCAGCGTTGGAGCGGGAGTTGTTGATGAGCAGTTCTTC. It specifies CSVGAGVVDEQFF.

The chain combines TRBV5-5 with TRBJ1-4, with a possible D match to TRBD1 (6 bases). This CDR3 is 14 amino acids long. The V gene's germline CDR1 is SGHKS and CDR2 YYEKEE (reference sequence). V lost 1 base and J 8 bases, leaving 12 bases between the germline ends. The CDR3 bases are TGTGCCAGCAGCTTGAGGGGGAATGGCGAAAAACTGTTTTTT. It translates to CASSLRGNGEKLFF.

The chain is built from TRBV11-3 and TRBJ1-5; D remains unclear. The CDR3 sequence is 16 residues long. Germline CDR1 SGHNT, CDR2 YENEEA. Trimming pared 0 bases from V and 3 bases from J, leaving 12 bases between. The CDR3 DNA follows: TGTGCCAGCAGCTTAGATCGTCGTGGGTACAATCAGCCCCAGCATTTT. As protein: CASSLDRRGYNQPQHF.

This chain joins TRBV13 and TRBJ2-5, with a weak D call TRBD2 (6 bases). V was trimmed by 1 base and J by 5 bases, leaving 11 bases between them. Germline V gene sequence: CDR1 PRHDT, CDR2 FYEKMQ (reference sequence). CDR3 length equals 14 residues. The CDR3 DNA sequence: TGTGCCAGCAGCTTAGATGGAGGAGGGGAGACCCAGTACTTC. Protein product: CASSLDGGGETQYF.

The V call is TRBV27, the J call TRBJ2-3; 14 nucleotides match TRBD2. The germline gives CDR1 MNHEY, CDR2 SMNVEV (reference sequence). J lost 2 bases, V lost 6 bases, and 13 bases had no gene match. CDR3 length: 19 amino acids. CDR3 DNA: TGTGCCAGCAGGCCGTATGAGACTAGCGGGAGGGCTCCCACAGATACGCAGTATTTT. Amino acid sequence: CASRPYETSGRAPTDTQYF.

The rearrangement joins TRBV29-1 to TRBJ2-1; no clear D. There are 15 residues in the CDR3. Trimming shortened V by 7 bases and J by 5 bases, and 21 bases separated the two germline ends. Germline-derived CDR1 and CDR2 are SQVTM and ANQGSEA. The CDR3 sequence: CSADSLGIANNEQFF. As DNA, the CDR3 is TGCAGCGCCGATTCCTTAGGAATCGCGAACAATGAGCAGTTCTTC.

V gene TRBV9 combines with J gene TRBJ2-5, with D perhaps matching TRBD2 (6 bases). Germline V gene lookup returns CDR1 SGDLS and CDR2 YYNGEE. This CDR3 comprises 16 residues. Trimming removed 0 bases from V and 5 bases from J, with 17 bases in between. The CDR3 coding sequence is TGTGCCAGCAGCGTAGAGGCAGGAGGGGTTTGGGAGACCCAGTACTTC. Translated: CASSVEAGGVWETQYF.

The V and J genes are TRBV7-6 and TRBJ2-1, with TRBD2 matching over 9 bases. Germline assignment: CDR1 SGHVS and CDR2 FNYEAQ. The V segment lost 1 base and the J segment 0 bases; nucleotides outside the gene matches: 4. CDR3 length: 17 amino acids. CDR3 sequence: CASSLGRGLASYNEQFF. The CDR3 region has the DNA TGTGCCAGCAGCTTAGGGAGGGGACTAGCCTCCTACAATGAGCAGTTCTTC. Supplemented by reference TRBV7-6 and TRBJ2-1, the full variable domain reads GAGVSQSPRYKVTKRGQDVALRCDPISGHVSLYWYRQALGQGPEFLTYFNYEAQQDKSGLPNDRFSAERPEGSISTLTIQRTEQRDSAMYRCASSLGRGLASYNEQFFGPGTRLTVL.

The chain uses TRBV7-2 and TRBJ2-7; D is perhaps TRBD1 (6 bases). CDR3 length: 15 residues. Germline V gene sequence: CDR1 SGHTA, CDR2 FQGNSA. V was cut by 4 bases and J by 3 bases, with 16 bases left in between. The CDR3 DNA is TGTGCCAGCAGCTCATGGGGGACACAGAACTACGAGCAGTACTTC. Protein: CASSSWGTQNYEQYF.

The gene calls are TRBV2 and TRBJ1-1, with TRBD1 matching over 9 bases. Trimming removed 7 bases from V and 3 bases from J; junction bases left unmatched: 6. The CDR3 runs 14 residues. Germline-derived CDR1 and CDR2 are SNHLY and FYNNEI. CDR3 amino acids: CASKKTGGDTEAFF. The CDR3 DNA sequence: TGTGCCAGCAAAAAGACAGGGGGGGACACTGAAGCTTTCTTT.

J is TRBJ1-5 and V is TRBV27; D remains unclear. The V end was cut by 4 bases, the J end by 1 base, with 8 bases between. CDR1 is MNHEY and CDR2 is SMNVEV in the germline V gene (reference sequence). There are 14 residues in the CDR3. CDR3 DNA sequence: TGTGCCAGCAGTTATCTGGGAAGCAATCAGCCCCAGCATTTT. Protein product: CASSYLGSNQPQHF.

The chain joins TRBV7-6 to TRBJ2-5; D is undetermined. The CDR3 runs to 15 residues. Between the trimmed V and J ends, which lost 2 bases and 3 bases, there was a span of 13 bases. The V gene's germline CDR1 is SGHVS and CDR2 FNYEAQ. The CDR3 region has the DNA TGTGCCAGCAGCTTACTATGGACGGATAAAGAGACCCAGTACTTC. This codes for CASSLLWTDKETQYF.

V is TRBV30 and J is TRBJ2-1; TRBD2 agrees at 9 bases. The CDR3 totals 13 residues. Looked up from germline, CDR1 is GTSNPN and CDR2 is SVGIG (reference sequence). The J segment lost 4 bases and the V segment lost 2 bases, leaving 0 bases of the junction unmatched. CDR3 region: CAWSLAGYNEQFF. Here the CDR3 DNA reads TGTGCCTGGAGTCTAGCGGGATACAATGAGCAGTTCTTC.

This rearrangement joins TRBV14 to TRBJ1-1; 11 bases are a match to TRBD1. Germline CDR1 SGHDN, CDR2 FVKESK. The CDR3 has 17 amino acids. V was clipped by 7 bases and J by 0 bases; unmatched bases: 10. The CDR3 DNA reads TGTGCCAGCATCCCATTCGGACAGGGGGCCCTGAACACTGAAGCTTTCTTT. The encoded protein is CASIPFGQGALNTEAFF.

Only one count was recorded for this clone. The chain carries TRBV28 and TRBJ2-5, with no clear D. This CDR3 region has 14 residues. Trimming shortened V by 3 bases and J by 3 bases, and 11 bases separated the two germline ends. Germline V lookup: CDR1 MDHEN, CDR2 SYDVKM. Here the CDR3 reads CASSFPTVEETQYF. The DNA of the CDR3 is TGTGCCAGCAGTTTTCCGACGGTCGAAGAGACCCAGTACTTC.

In nucleotides, the CDR3 is TGTGCCAGCAGTAGGGGCCCAGCGGGAGCGGTCTACGAGCAGTACTTC. This encodes CASSRGPAGAVYEQYF. V is TRBV27 and J is TRBJ2-7; TRBD2 matches 8 bases. The V and J ends lost 5 bases and 3 bases, in that order; junction bases with no gene match: 12. This CDR3 is 16 amino acids long. From germline, CDR1 is MNHEY and CDR2 SMNVEV (reference sequence).

The chain uses TRBV2 and TRBJ1-2, with 10 bases fitting TRBD1. Germline V gene sequence: CDR1 SNHLY, CDR2 FYNNEI. Trimming took 4 bases from V and 8 from J; bases not matched to a gene: 16. CDR3 length equals 17 residues. The CDR3 bases are TGTGCCAGCAGTGTCATGTCCGGGACAGGGGATCATAAGGGCTACACCTTC. Translation: CASSVMSGTGDHKGYTF.